The clone carrying this T cell receptor beta chain has just one count. Its specificity is unknown. Trimming removed 5 bases from V and 3 bases from J, with 7 bases in between. The CDR3 is made up of 13 amino acids. Germline V lookup: CDR1 SNHLY, CDR2 FYNNEI. This entry belongs to a study of T cells in Graves' hyperthyroidism and ophthalmopathy. Study summary: The blood sample was taken at first diagnosis, before treatment began.

General study findings and limits: Blood held most thyroid clonotypes expanded above 0.001 frequency.

Amplification targeted TCR beta CDR3 regions from RNA transcripts. HTBI primers were employed in a first-round RT-PCR of the TCR CDR3. Using its own MiXCR run on the multiplex PCR reads, TCRdb lists one record per CDR3 protein. The sample consists of hundreds of thousands of distinct CDR3 sequences, around 15% of them appearing once. The chain recombines TRBV2 with TRBJ2-2; no clear D gene. The receptor's source is a woman between 18 and 30 years old with Graves' hyperthyroidism. Sequencing was done on a sample of blood. Here the CDR3 DNA reads TGTGCCAGCAGTACGTTGGACACCGGGGAGCTGTTTTTT. Its translation is CASSTLDTGELFF.